These 11 T cell receptor beta chains share one sample of origin, sequenced in a study of T cell repertoires in cytomegalovirus infection (dated by TCRdb to the late 2010s). The sequencer listed for this sample is Illumina HiSeq 1500. Using fastp at Q25 and MiXCR, TCRdb reprocessed the public reads and kept productive beta chains. Rows matching on CDR3 protein sequence are summarized as one entry with the most common DNA and genes. In this sample the table shows hundreds of thousands of distinct CDR3 sequences, around 30% of which occur a single time. More than 13% of the sample belongs to the ten largest clones. The treatment or condition label of this sample denotes: in vitro stimulation with specific CMV peptide epitopes to enrich CMV-specific T cells. No antigen is known for these receptors. The material sequenced was cultured CD8+ T cells from PBMCs, taken from culture after CMV antigen stimulation. Source of these receptors: a human donor in good health (CMV status not recorded). Some clones in this sample may be carry-over from other donors' samples.

A few counts support this clonotype. The gene calls are TRBV10-3 and TRBJ2-2; a weak D match, TRBD2 (5 bases). CDR3 length: 15 amino acids. The V end lost 2 bases, the J end lost 1 base, and 8 bases lay between the germline ends. The germline V gene has CDR1 ENHRY and CDR2 SYGVKD. As DNA, the CDR3 is TGTGCCATCAGTGAGCCGGGGATGAACACCGGGGAGCTGTTTTTT. It translates to CAISEPGMNTGELFF.

This chain connects TRBV6-2 or TRBV6-3 to TRBJ2-1; D possibly corresponds to TRBD1 (5 bases). Germline CDR1 reads MNHEY; CDR2 reads SVGEGT. This CDR3 is built from 14 residues. V lost 2 bases and J lost 4, with 9 bases in between. The CDR3 loop is CASSYRGQYNEQFF. CDR3 nucleotide sequence: TGTGCCAGCAGTTACAGGGGTCAGTACAATGAGCAGTTCTTC.

Comments on this clonotype: A junction boundary mismatches the germline segment, possibly from a read error. This chain joins TRBV27 and TRBJ2-2; D gene uncertain. The CDR3 extends over 11 amino acids. Germline loops: CDR1 MNHEY, CDR2 SMNVEV (reference sequence). The CDR3 DNA is TGTGCCAGCGGTTTGGTCGGGGAGCTGTTTTTT. Translating it yields CASGLVGELFF.

The chain joins TRBV4-2 to TRBJ2-2; the match to TRBD2 covers 11 bases. The CDR3 runs 17 residues. Looked up from germline, CDR1 is LGHNA and CDR2 is YNFKEQ. Losses at the gene ends were 4 bases for V and 1 base for J; bases not matched to a gene: 5. CDR3 protein: CASSPNLAGGNTGELFF. CDR3 bases: TGTGCCAGCAGCCCAAATCTAGCGGGGGGGAACACCGGGGAGCTGTTTTTT.

This chain links TRBV28 with TRBJ2-3; no clear D gene. This CDR3 comprises 15 residues. In germline, CDR1 is MDHEN, CDR2 SYDVKM. The V end was cut by 4 bases, the J end by 0 bases, with 11 bases between. The CDR3 DNA reads as TGTGCCAGCAGTTCCTACGGGTCTAGCACAGATACGCAGTATTTT. This translates into CASSSYGSSTDTQYF.

CDR3 DNA sequence: TGTGCCAGCAGTTCCCAGGGGGCGATCTATGAAAAACTGTTTTTT. Amino acid sequence: CASSSQGAIYEKLFF. This sequence joins TRBV27 and TRBJ1-4, with TRBD1 matching 8 bases. V lost 4 bases and J lost 6; bases outside the gene matches: 7. This CDR3 has 15 amino acids. Per germline, CDR1 MNHEY and CDR2 SMNVEV (reference sequence).

CDR3 sequence (DNA): TGTGCCAGCAGCCCAGGTGTTGGTGGAAACACCATATATTTT. It is translated as CASSPGVGGNTIYF. The rearrangement links TRBV9 to TRBJ1-3, with D unclear. This CDR3 region has 14 residues. Germline CDR1 and CDR2: SGDLS and YYNGEE. Trimming left V 4 bases short and J 3 bases short, with 11 bases between. Drawing the rest from reference TRBV9 and TRBJ1-3, the complete variable domain is DSGVTQTPKHLITATGQRVTLRCSPRSGDLSVYWYQQSLDQGLQFLIQYYNGEERAKGNILERFSAQQFPDLHSELNLSSLELGDSALYFCASSPGVGGNTIYFGEGSWLTVV.

The chain employs TRBV5-6 and TRBJ2-1; no firm D call. The V end was cut by 1 base, the J end by 6 bases, with 8 bases between. The CDR3 extends over 13 amino acids. CDR1 is SGHDT, CDR2 YYEEEE, per germline. The DNA for the CDR3 is TGTGCCAGCAGCTTGAGTAATCCCAATGAGCAGTTCTTC. It translates to CASSLSNPNEQFF.

The chain recombines TRBV7-9 with TRBJ2-1; D possibly matches TRBD1 or TRBD2 (5 bases each). V was trimmed by 6 bases and J by 9 bases, leaving 24 bases between them. CDR3 length: 16 residues. CDR1 is SEHNR and CDR2 is FQNEAQ in the germline V gene (reference sequence). The CDR3 reads CASSSPRDAGAGEQFF. The CDR3 bases are TGTGCCAGCAGTTCCCCCCGGGACGCGGGCGCGGGTGAGCAGTTCTTC.

The chain carries TRBV4-1 and TRBJ1-2; D is unclear. Trimming pared 0 bases from V and 2 bases from J, leaving 7 bases between. Germline V lookup: CDR1 MGHRA, CDR2 YSYEKL. CDR3 size: 14 residues. CDR3 protein: CASSQEDENYGYTF. Written as DNA, the CDR3 is TGCGCCAGCAGCCAAGAGGACGAAAACTATGGCTACACCTTC.

The V call is TRBV7-9, the J call TRBJ1-6; D not resolved. Germline loops: CDR1 SEHNR, CDR2 FQNEAQ (reference sequence). The CDR3 has 17 residues. V lost 5 bases and J lost 0, with 14 bases in between. The CDR3 DNA is TGTGCCAGCAGCCCCGGCCCTCCGAGCTCCTATAATTCACCCCTCCACTTT. Amino acid sequence: CASSPGPPSSYNSPLHF.